This TCR beta chain was identified in a study of shared clonotypes between healthy human individuals. Here immunoSEQ multiplex PCR was the method, and the copy in TCRdb shows in-frame clones only, minus some. The sample consists of about 560,000 clones, around 80% of them appearing once. CDR3 length: 14 residues. CDR1 is SQVTM and CDR2 is ANQGSEA in the germline V gene. With 3 bases clipped from V and 1 base from J, the junction kept 2 bases outside the gene matches. The material sequenced was PBMCs. The V and J genes are TRBV29-1 and TRBJ2-5; 10 positions match TRBD1. This clonotype originated in a woman aged 40 to 55 in good health. Some clones in this sample may be carry-over from other donors' samples. The CDR3 sequence: CSVDWTGGQETQYF. DNA of the CDR3: TGCAGCGTTGATTGGACAGGGGGCCAAGAGACCCAGTACTTC.